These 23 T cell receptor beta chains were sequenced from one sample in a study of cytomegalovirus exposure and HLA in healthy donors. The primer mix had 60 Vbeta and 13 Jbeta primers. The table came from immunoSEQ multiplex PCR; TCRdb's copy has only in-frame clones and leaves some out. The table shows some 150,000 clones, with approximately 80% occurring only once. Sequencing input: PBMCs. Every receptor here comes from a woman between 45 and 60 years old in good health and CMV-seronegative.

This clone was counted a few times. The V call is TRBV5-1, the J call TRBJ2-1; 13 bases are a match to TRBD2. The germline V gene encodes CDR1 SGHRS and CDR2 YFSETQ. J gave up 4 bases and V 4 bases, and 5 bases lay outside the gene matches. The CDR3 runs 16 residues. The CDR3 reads CASSVGLAGVYNEQFF. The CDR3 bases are TGCGCCAGCAGCGTTGGACTAGCGGGAGTGTACAATGAGCAGTTCTTC.

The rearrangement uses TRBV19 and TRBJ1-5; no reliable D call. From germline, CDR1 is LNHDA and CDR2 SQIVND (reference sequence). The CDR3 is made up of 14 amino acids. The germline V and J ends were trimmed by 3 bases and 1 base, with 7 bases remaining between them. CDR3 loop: CASSIARSNQPQHF. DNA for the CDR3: TGTGCCAGTAGTATCGCTAGAAGCAATCAGCCCCAGCATTTT.

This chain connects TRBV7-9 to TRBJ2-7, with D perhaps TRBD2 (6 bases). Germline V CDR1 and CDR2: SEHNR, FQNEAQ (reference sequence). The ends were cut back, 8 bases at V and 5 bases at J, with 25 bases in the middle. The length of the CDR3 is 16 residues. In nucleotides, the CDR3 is TGTGCCAGCGGAGAGGACGGGTCGGGAGAACTCGACGAGCAGTACTTC. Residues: CASGEDGSGELDEQYF.

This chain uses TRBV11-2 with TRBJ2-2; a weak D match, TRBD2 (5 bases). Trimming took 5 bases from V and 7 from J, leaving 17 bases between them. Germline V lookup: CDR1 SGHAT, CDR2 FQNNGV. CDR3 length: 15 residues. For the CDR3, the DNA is TGTGCCAGCAGCACGGGAAGGAATAAGAACGGGGAGCTGTTTTTT. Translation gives CASSTGRNKNGELFF.

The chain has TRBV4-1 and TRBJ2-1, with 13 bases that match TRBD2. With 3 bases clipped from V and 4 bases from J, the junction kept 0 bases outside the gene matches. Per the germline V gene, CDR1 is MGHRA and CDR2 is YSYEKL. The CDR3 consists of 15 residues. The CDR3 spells CASSQGLAGYNEQFF. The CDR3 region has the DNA TGCGCCAGCAGCCAGGGACTAGCGGGGTACAATGAGCAGTTCTTC.

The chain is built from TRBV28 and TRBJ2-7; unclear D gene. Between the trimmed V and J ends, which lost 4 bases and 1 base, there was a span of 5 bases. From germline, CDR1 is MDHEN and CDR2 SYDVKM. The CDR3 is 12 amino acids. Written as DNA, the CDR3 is TGTGCCAGCAGTTGGCAGTCCTACGAGCAGTACTTC. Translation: CASSWQSYEQYF.

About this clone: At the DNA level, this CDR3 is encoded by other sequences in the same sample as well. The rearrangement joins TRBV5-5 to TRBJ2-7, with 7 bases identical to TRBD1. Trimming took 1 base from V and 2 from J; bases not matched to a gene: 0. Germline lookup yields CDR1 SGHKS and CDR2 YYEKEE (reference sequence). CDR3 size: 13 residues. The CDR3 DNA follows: TGTGCCAGCAGCTTGCAGGGGGCCTACGAGCAGTACTTC. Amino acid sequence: CASSLQGAYEQYF.

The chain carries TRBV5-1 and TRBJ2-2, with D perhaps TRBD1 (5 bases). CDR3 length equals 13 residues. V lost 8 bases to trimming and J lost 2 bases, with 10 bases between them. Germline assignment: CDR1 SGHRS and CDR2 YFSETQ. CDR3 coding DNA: TGCGCCAGTGCAGGGTTAAACACCGGGGAGCTGTTTTTT. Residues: CASAGLNTGELFF.

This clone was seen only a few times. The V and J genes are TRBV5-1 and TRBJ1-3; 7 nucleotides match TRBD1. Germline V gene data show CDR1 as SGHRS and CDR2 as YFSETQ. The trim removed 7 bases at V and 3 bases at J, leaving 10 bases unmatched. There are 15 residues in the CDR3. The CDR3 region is CASGREGADGNTIYF. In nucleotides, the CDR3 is TGCGCCAGCGGCCGGGAGGGGGCTGATGGAAACACCATATATTTT.

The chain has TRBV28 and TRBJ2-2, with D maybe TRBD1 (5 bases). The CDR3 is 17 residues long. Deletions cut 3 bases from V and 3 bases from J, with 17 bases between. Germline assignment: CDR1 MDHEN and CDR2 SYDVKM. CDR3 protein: CASSLIGPGWDTGELFF. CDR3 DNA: TGTGCCAGCAGTTTGATTGGGCCAGGGTGGGACACCGGGGAGCTGTTTTTT.

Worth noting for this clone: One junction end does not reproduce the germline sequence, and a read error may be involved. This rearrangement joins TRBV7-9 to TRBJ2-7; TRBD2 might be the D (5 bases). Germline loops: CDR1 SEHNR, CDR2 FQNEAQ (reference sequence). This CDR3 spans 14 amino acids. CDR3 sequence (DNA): TGTTCCAGCAGCTTTTACCGGGATCCCTACGAGCAGTACTTC. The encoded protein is CSSSFYRDPYEQYF. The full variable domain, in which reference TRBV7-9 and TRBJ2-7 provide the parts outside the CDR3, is DTGVSQNPRHKITKRGQNVTFRCDPISEHNRLYWYRQTLGQGPEFLTYFQNEAQLEKSRLLSDRFSAERPKGSFSTLEIQRTEQGDSAMYLCSSSFYRDPYEQYFGPGTRLTVT.

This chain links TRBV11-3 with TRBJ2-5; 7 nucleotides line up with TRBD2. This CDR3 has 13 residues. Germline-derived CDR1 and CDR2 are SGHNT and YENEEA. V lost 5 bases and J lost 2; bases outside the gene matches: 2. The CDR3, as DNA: TGTGCCAGCAGCCCGCGGGAGCAAGAGACCCAGTACTTC. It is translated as CASSPREQETQYF.

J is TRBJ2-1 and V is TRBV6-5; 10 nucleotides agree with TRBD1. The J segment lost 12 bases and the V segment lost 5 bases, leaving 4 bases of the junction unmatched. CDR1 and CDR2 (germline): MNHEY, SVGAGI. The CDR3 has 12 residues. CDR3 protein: CASSPGQGRQFF. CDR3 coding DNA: TGTGCCAGCAGTCCGGGACAGGGGAGGCAGTTCTTC.

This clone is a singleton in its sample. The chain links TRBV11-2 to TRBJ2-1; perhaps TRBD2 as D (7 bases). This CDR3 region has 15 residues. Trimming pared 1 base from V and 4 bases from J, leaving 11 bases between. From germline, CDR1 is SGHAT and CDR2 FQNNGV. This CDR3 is CASSLVRGAYNEQFF. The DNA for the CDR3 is TGTGCCAGCAGCTTAGTCCGGGGGGCTTACAATGAGCAGTTCTTC.

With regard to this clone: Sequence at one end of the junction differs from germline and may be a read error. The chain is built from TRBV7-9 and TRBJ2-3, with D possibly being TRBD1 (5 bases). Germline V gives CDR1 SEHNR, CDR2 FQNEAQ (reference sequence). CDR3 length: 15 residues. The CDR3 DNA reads TGTTCCAGCAGCTTAGGGCCGGACACCACAGATACGCAGTATTTT. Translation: CSSSLGPDTTDTQYF.

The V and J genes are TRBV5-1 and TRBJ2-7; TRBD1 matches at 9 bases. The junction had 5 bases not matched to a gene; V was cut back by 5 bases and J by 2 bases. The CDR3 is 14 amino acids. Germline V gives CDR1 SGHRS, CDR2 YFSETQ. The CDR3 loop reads CASSSGQGPYEQYF. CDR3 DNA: TGCGCCAGCAGTTCGGGACAGGGCCCCTACGAGCAGTACTTC.

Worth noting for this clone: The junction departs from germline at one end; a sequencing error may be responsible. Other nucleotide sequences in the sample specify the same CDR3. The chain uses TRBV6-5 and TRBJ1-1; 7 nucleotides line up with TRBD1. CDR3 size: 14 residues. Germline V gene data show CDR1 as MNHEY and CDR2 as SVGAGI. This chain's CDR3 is CASSRDRENTEAFF. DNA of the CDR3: TGCGCCAGCAGTCGGGACAGAGAGAACACTGAAGCTTTCTTT.

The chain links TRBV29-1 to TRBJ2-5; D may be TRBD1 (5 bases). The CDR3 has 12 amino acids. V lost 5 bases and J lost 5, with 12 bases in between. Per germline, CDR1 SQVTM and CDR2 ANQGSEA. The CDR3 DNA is TGCAGCGTTCAGGCAGGGATGGAGACCCAGTACTTC. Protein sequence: CSVQAGMETQYF.

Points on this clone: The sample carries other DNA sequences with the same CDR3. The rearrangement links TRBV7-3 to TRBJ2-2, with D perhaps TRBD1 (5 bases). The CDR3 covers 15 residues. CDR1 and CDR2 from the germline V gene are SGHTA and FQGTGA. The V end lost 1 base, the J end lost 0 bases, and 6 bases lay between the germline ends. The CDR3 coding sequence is TGTGCCAGCAGCTTAAGACAGACGAACACCGGGGAGCTGTTTTTT. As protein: CASSLRQTNTGELFF.

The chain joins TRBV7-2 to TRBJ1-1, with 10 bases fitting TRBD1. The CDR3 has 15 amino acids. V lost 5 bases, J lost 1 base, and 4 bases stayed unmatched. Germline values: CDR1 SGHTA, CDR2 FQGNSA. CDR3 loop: CASSHWTGGNTEAFF. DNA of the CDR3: TGTGCCAGCAGCCACTGGACAGGGGGGAACACTGAAGCTTTCTTT.

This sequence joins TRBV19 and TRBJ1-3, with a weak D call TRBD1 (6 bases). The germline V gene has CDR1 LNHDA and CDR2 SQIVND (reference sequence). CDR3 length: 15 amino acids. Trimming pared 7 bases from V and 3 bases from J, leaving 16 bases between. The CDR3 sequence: CASTPGHPGGNTIYF. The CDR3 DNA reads TGTGCCAGTACCCCGGGACACCCGGGTGGAAACACCATATATTTT.

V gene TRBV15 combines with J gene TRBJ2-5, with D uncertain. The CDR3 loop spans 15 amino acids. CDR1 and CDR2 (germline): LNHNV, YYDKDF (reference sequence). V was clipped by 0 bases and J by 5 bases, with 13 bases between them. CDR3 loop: CATSREVAPGETQYF. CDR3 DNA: TGTGCCACCAGCAGAGAGGTAGCCCCCGGGGAGACCCAGTACTTC.

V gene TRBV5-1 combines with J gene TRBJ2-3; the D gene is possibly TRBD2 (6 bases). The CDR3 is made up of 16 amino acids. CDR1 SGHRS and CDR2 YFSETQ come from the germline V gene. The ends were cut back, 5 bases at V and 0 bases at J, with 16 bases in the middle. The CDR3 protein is CASSSRGGDSTDTQYF. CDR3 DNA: TGCGCCAGCAGTTCCCGCGGCGGGGATAGCACAGATACGCAGTATTTT.